The next 13 T cell receptor beta chains were all read from a single sample in a study of blood T cell repertoires in COVID-19. Repertoires were generated with immunoSEQ multiplex PCR, while TCRdb's copy carries only in-frame clones and drops some. Found here are 300,000 or so clones, over 85% of them singletons; the top ten hold roughly 2.6%. Sequenced input: PBMCs or T cells enriched from blood (not recorded which). All receptors derive from a man aged 55 to 70 who had recovered from COVID-19.

The CDR3 region has the DNA TGTGCCAGCAACCACAGAGGGTCGGAAGCTTTCTTT. Its translation: CASNHRGSEAFF. V and J are TRBV6-5 and TRBJ1-1; D is undetermined. The germline CDR1 and CDR2 sequences are MNHEY and SVGAGI. The CDR3 length is 12 residues. V was shortened by 7 bases and J by 8 bases, with 14 bases between the two germline ends.

J is TRBJ2-2 and V is TRBV2; TRBD1 might be the D (5 bases). The V end lost 10 bases, the J end lost 1 base, and 13 bases lay between the germline ends. Germline V lookup: CDR1 SNHLY, CDR2 FYNNEI. This CDR3 is 14 amino acids long. CDR3 bases: TGTGCCACCTCTAAGGACATGAACACCGGGGAGCTGTTTTTT. It yields the protein CATSKDMNTGELFF.

The chain joins TRBV30 to TRBJ2-3, with TRBD2 identical over 10 bases. This CDR3 region has 13 residues. Germline V gene data show CDR1 as GTSNPN and CDR2 as SVGIG (reference sequence). With V trimmed by 5 bases and J by 7 bases, 6 bases remained unmatched. CDR3 in DNA: TGTGCCTGGGGGAGCGGGGGGGCCAATACGCAGTATTTT. Translation gives CAWGSGGANTQYF.

The chain combines TRBV2 with TRBJ2-1; 7 bases map to TRBD2. The V segment lost 8 bases and the J segment 0 bases; nucleotides outside the gene matches: 4. The germline gives CDR1 SNHLY, CDR2 FYNNEI. CDR3 length: 14 residues. The chain's CDR3 is CASLAASSYNEQFF. CDR3 sequence (DNA): TGTGCCAGCCTAGCGGCAAGCTCCTACAATGAGCAGTTCTTC.

The chain has TRBV4-2 and TRBJ1-1; unclear D gene. Germline assignment: CDR1 LGHNA and CDR2 YNFKEQ. The CDR3 is made up of 14 amino acids. With 0 bases removed from V and 4 bases from J, the gap between germline ends came to 9 bases. The CDR3 DNA reads TGTGCCAGCAGCCAAGATGGGCAGATCACTGAAGCTTTCTTT. It codes for CASSQDGQITEAFF.

This chain connects TRBV6-1 to TRBJ2-1; no firm D call. Trimming shortened V by 2 bases and J by 4 bases, and 9 bases separated the two germline ends. The germline gives CDR1 MNHNS, CDR2 SASEGT. The CDR3 runs to 14 residues. The CDR3, as DNA: TGTGCCAGCAGTGAAAGATGGGCTTACAATGAGCAGTTCTTC. This gives the protein CASSERWAYNEQFF.

A single count supports this clone. This rearrangement joins TRBV3-1 (or the pseudogene TRBV3-2) to TRBJ1-4; 9 nucleotides align to TRBD1. The CDR3 extends over 18 amino acids. After removal of 4 bases from V and 1 base from J, the junction contained 10 bases not matched to a gene. Germline loops: CDR1 LGHDT, CDR2 YNNKEL (reference sequence). CDR3 residues: CASSLGVGTGRTNEKLFF. The CDR3 coding sequence is TGTGCCAGCAGCCTCGGCGTCGGGACAGGGAGAACTAATGAAAAACTGTTTTTT.

The genes are TRBV11-2 and TRBJ1-2; the D gene is possibly TRBD1 (5 bases). Trimming removed 5 bases at V and 7 bases at J, with 20 bases between. The CDR3 loop spans 15 amino acids. The germline V gene has CDR1 SGHAT and CDR2 FQNNGV. CDR3 in amino acids: CASSPGLSRVGGYTF. CDR3 coding DNA: TGTGCCAGCAGCCCAGGGCTCAGTAGGGTGGGTGGCTACACCTTC.

The chain links TRBV7-9 to TRBJ2-5; the match to TRBD2 covers 13 bases. Germline V CDR1 and CDR2: SEHNR, FQNEAQ (reference sequence). CDR3 length equals 15 residues. Unmatched junction bases numbered 3, after V lost 4 bases and J lost 4 bases. The CDR3 region has the DNA TGTGCCAGCAGCTACAGACTAGCGGGAGGAGAGACCCAGTACTTC. Its protein is CASSYRLAGGETQYF. The complete variable domain, with remaining parts taken from reference TRBV7-9 and TRBJ2-5, reads DTGVSQNPRHKITKRGQNVTFRCDPISEHNRLYWYRQTLGQGPEFLTYFQNEAQLEKSRLLSDRFSAERPKGSFSTLEIQRTEQGDSAMYLCASSYRLAGGETQYFGPGTRLLVL.

The chain combines TRBV6-2 or TRBV6-3 with TRBJ1-4; no definite D call. In germline, CDR1 is MNHEY, CDR2 SVGEGT. The CDR3 loop spans 17 amino acids. The ends were cut back, 6 bases at V and 0 bases at J, with 17 bases in the middle. CDR3 residues: CASSLAGQVTTNEKLFF. CDR3 DNA sequence: TGTGCCAGCAGCCTCGCTGGGCAGGTCACAACTAATGAAAAACTGTTTTTT.

This clone was counted a single time. The rearrangement uses TRBV12-3 or TRBV12-4 and TRBJ1-6, with D possibly TRBD1 on 5 matching bases. The CDR3 sequence is 12 residues long. Deletions cut 6 bases from V and 9 bases from J, with 9 bases between. The chain's CDR3 is CASSKDISPLHF. For the CDR3, the DNA is TGTGCCAGCAGCAAGGACATTTCACCCCTCCACTTT.

The chain joins TRBV11-2 to TRBJ2-1; D not resolved. Per germline, CDR1 SGHAT and CDR2 FQNNGV. The CDR3 spans 16 residues. The germline V and J ends were trimmed by 1 base and 4 bases, with 14 bases remaining between them. The CDR3 sequence: CASSLVLVRDYNEQFF. The CDR3 region has the DNA TGTGCCAGCAGCTTAGTCTTAGTTAGAGATTACAATGAGCAGTTCTTC.

The chain carries TRBV15 and TRBJ1-5; TRBD1 matches 9 bases. The CDR3 length is 14 residues. From germline, CDR1 is LNHNV and CDR2 YYDKDF (reference sequence). Trimming cost V 7 bases and J 7 bases; bases outside gene matches: 8. CDR3 nucleotides: TGTGCCACCACCAAGGACAGGGGCGAACAGCCCCAGCATTTT. This encodes CATTKDRGEQPQHF.